These T cell receptor beta chains were read from a single sample in a study of blood T cell repertoires in COVID-19. The data were produced by immunoSEQ multiplex PCR, yet TCRdb's version contains in-frame clones alone and is incomplete. The table has fewer than 200,000 clones, 75% to 80% seen once. What was sequenced was peripheral blood. Receptor source: a woman between 70 and 85 years old with acute or convalescent COVID-19. Each CDR3 is given with its conserved first and last residue. The D gene is left open where the match is weak. Clone size is shown for a subset of rows, as once, few, many or a class of expanded clone.

TRBV30	TRBJ2-7	NA	NA	CAWTRRSPAEQYF	TGTGCCTGGACCCGGAGGAGCCCGGCCGAGCAGTACTTC
TRBV27	TRBJ2-5	NA	NA	CATRPLGRDQETQYF	TGTGCCACCCGACCGTTGGGGCGCGACCAAGAGACCCAGTACTTC
TRBV20-1	TRBJ1-5	NA	NA	CSASSAATGKGQPQHF	TGCAGTGCTAGTAGCGCCGCTACTGGGAAGGGGCAGCCCCAGCATTTT
TRBV11-2	TRBJ2-5	NA	NA	CASREQVPETQYF	TGTGCCAGCAGGGAACAGGTTCCAGAGACCCAGTACTTC
TRBV7-9	TRBJ1-5	NA	NA	CASSSEGGGNQPQHF	TGTGCCAGCAGCTCCGAAGGCGGTGGGAATCAGCCCCAGCATTTT
TRBV2	TRBJ1-4	few	NA	CASNQLTSGNEKLFF	TGTGCCAGCAACCAACTGACTAGTGGTAATGAAAAACTGTTTTTT
TRBV28	TRBJ1-2	few	NA	CASSSRAATGFYGYTF	TGTGCCAGCAGTTCCCGAGCCGCCACAGGATTCTATGGCTACACCTTC
TRBV30	TRBJ1-2	NA	NA	CAWSAGSDYGYTF	TGTGCCTGGAGTGCCGGGAGCGACTATGGCTACACCTTC
TRBV24-1	TRBJ2-3	NA	NA	CATSATDSLATQYF	TGTGCCACCAGTGCCACAGACAGTCTTGCTACGCAGTATTTT
TRBV29-1	TRBJ2-5	NA	NA	CSVVWGVGETQYF	TGCAGCGTTGTGTGGGGGGTAGGTGAGACCCAGTACTTC
TRBV28	TRBJ1-5	NA	TRBD1	CASSPGTGGFQPQHF	TGTGCCAGCAGTCCAGGGACAGGGGGTTTTCAGCCCCAGCATTTT
TRBV14	TRBJ2-7	NA	NA	CASSQDTHPGVALSEQYF	TGTGCCAGCAGCCAAGATACCCATCCCGGGGTTGCCTTGAGCGAGCAGTACTTC
TRBV7-3	TRBJ2-3	NA	TRBD2	CASSLTGTSGRFNTQYF	TGTGCCAGCAGCTTAACCGGGACTAGCGGGAGATTCAATACGCAGTATTTT
TRBV24-1	TRBJ2-3	NA	NA	CATSQGRGLTDTQYF	TGTGCCACCAGTCAGGGAAGGGGGTTAACAGATACGCAGTATTTT
TRBV15	TRBJ2-5	NA	NA	CATSRDFGEEETQYF	TGTGCCACCAGCAGAGATTTCGGGGAGGAAGAGACCCAGTACTTC
TRBV4-2	TRBJ2-1	NA	TRBD2	CASSQEGAGVSYNEQFF	TGTGCCAGCAGCCAAGAGGGAGCGGGAGTATCCTACAATGAGCAGTTCTTC
TRBV6-5	TRBJ2-1	NA	NA	CASSVVGAGGNEQFF	TGTGCCAGCAGCGTTGTCGGGGCCGGGGGCAATGAGCAGTTCTTC
TRBV24-1	TRBJ1-5	NA	NA	CATSGSAGSFNQPQHF	TGTGCCACCAGTGGTTCGGCAGGTTCTTTCAATCAGCCCCAGCATTTT
TRBV3-1/TRBV3-2	TRBJ2-7	NA	NA	CASSRGLDYEQYF	TGTGCCAGCAGCCGAGGGTTGGATTACGAGCAGTACTTC
TRBV19	TRBJ2-7	NA	TRBD1	CASSAGTGRFEQYF	TGTGCCAGTAGTGCAGGGACAGGGCGTTTCGAGCAGTACTTC
TRBV3-1/TRBV3-2	TRBJ1-1	NA	TRBD1	CASSREDRATEAFF	TGTGCCAGCAGCCGAGAAGACAGGGCCACTGAAGCTTTCTTT
TRBV2	TRBJ1-1	NA	NA	CASRQGPNTEAFF	TGTGCCAGCAGACAGGGCCCGAACACTGAAGCTTTCTTT
TRBV4-1	TRBJ2-1	NA	NA	CASSQAQGSYNEQFF	TGCGCCAGCAGCCAAGCCCAGGGGTCCTACAATGAGCAGTTCTTC
TRBV3-1/TRBV3-2	TRBJ2-1	NA	NA	CASSYRVNEQFF	TGTGCCAGCAGCTATAGAGTCAATGAGCAGTTCTTC
TRBV6-1	TRBJ2-1	few	NA	CASSEQAAIPNNEQFF	TGTGCCAGCAGTGAACAGGCAGCAATTCCCAACAATGAGCAGTTCTTC
TRBV7-9	TRBJ2-7	few	TRBD2	CASSFTGGYEQYF	TGTGCCAGCAGCTTCACGGGGGGCTACGAGCAGTACTTC
TRBV20-1	TRBJ2-7	NA	NA	CSASLWADEQYF	TGCAGTGCTAGTCTCTGGGCCGACGAGCAGTACTTC
TRBV27	TRBJ2-5	few	NA	CASSSNLNRETQYF	TGTGCCAGCAGTTCCAACTTAAATAGAGAGACCCAGTACTTC
TRBV7-2	TRBJ1-6	NA	NA	CASSLQGRLSTPLHF	TGTGCCAGCAGCTTACAGGGTCGTCTTTCTACACCCCTCCACTTT
TRBV7-9	TRBJ2-5	NA	TRBD1	CASSRDRGLQETQYF	TGTGCCAGCAGCCGGGACAGGGGACTCCAAGAGACCCAGTACTTC
TRBV19	TRBJ2-3	NA	NA	CASSPGGPDTQYF	TGTGCCAGTAGCCCCGGGGGGCCAGATACGCAGTATTTT
TRBV7-8	TRBJ2-5	NA	NA	CASSRGGGRVETQYF	TGTGCCAGCAGCCGGGGAGGGGGGCGCGTGGAGACCCAGTACTTC
TRBV2	TRBJ1-6	many	NA	CASSDEGVIASPLHF	TGTGCCAGCAGTGATGAAGGGGTGATAGCTTCACCCCTCCACTTT
TRBV5-1	TRBJ2-2	NA	NA	CASSLTTANTGELFF	TGCGCCAGCAGCCTGACGACAGCCAACACCGGGGAGCTGTTTTTT
TRBV7-6	TRBJ2-7	NA	TRBD2	CASSFIDGLAAEQYF	TGTGCCAGCAGCTTCATAGACGGACTAGCAGCCGAGCAGTACTTC
TRBV7-9	TRBJ2-7	NA	TRBD2	CASSSSGTSGTYEQYF	TGTGCCAGCAGCTCATCCGGGACTAGCGGAACCTACGAGCAGTACTTC
TRBV4-2	TRBJ2-2	NA	TRBD2	CASSQGLAANTGELFF	TGTGCCAGCAGCCAAGGGCTAGCGGCGAACACCGGGGAGCTGTTTTTT
TRBV11-1	TRBJ2-1	NA	NA	CASSQTLATGGEQFF	TGTGCCAGCAGCCAGACTCTAGCGACTGGCGGTGAGCAGTTCTTC
TRBV5-1	TRBJ2-7	NA	NA	CASSLGQGGLVEQYF	TGCGCCAGCAGCTTGGGGCAGGGAGGCCTAGTCGAGCAGTACTTC
TRBV20-1	TRBJ2-5	many	NA	CSASLPGETQYF	TGCAGTGCTAGTCTCCCAGGGGAGACCCAGTACTTC
TRBV21-1	TRBJ1-1	NA	NA	CASTLIRGETEAFF	TGTGCCAGCACCCTGATACGTGGAGAAACTGAAGCTTTCTTT
TRBV5-1	TRBJ2-3	NA	TRBD1	CASSFDRGPDTQYF	TGCGCCAGCAGCTTTGACAGGGGTCCAGATACGCAGTATTTT
TRBV30	TRBJ2-4	NA	NA	CAWSAGLHRYF	TGTGCCTGGAGTGCGGGACTCCATCGGTACTTC
TRBV6-6	TRBJ2-7	NA	TRBD2	CASSYSISGGSYEQYF	TGTGCCAGCAGTTACTCGATTTCTGGCGGGAGTTACGAGCAGTACTTC
TRBV19	TRBJ2-7	few	TRBD1	CASSWTGGGHYEQYF	TGTGCCAGTAGTTGGACAGGGGGCGGTCACTACGAGCAGTACTTC
TRBV5-1	TRBJ2-3	NA	TRBD1	CASSQGASTDTQYF	TGCGCCAGCAGCCAGGGGGCGAGCACAGATACGCAGTATTTT
TRBV30	TRBJ2-5	NA	TRBD1	CAWSAGYRGRPETQYF	TGTGCCTGGAGTGCTGGATACAGGGGGCGCCCAGAGACCCAGTACTTC
TRBV30	TRBJ1-6	NA	TRBD1	CAWMGQGNSPPHF	TGTGCCTGGATGGGACAGGGGAATTCACCCCCCCACTTT
TRBV10-1	TRBJ2-5	NA	NA	CASSETGYPETQYF	TGCGCCAGCAGTGAGACAGGGTATCCAGAGACCCAGTACTTC
TRBV12-3/TRBV12-4	TRBJ1-2	NA	NA	CASSLQGEDYTF	TGTGCCAGCAGTTTACAGGGTGAGGACTACACCTTC
TRBV18	TRBJ1-1	NA	NA	CASSPRQGGSTEAFF	TGTGCCAGCTCCCCCCGCCAGGGAGGAAGCACTGAAGCTTTCTTT
TRBV3-1/TRBV3-2	TRBJ2-7	NA	TRBD1	CASSRGQQPYEQYF	TGTGCCAGCAGCCGGGGACAGCAGCCCTACGAGCAGTACTTC
TRBV7-2	TRBJ2-2	NA	TRBD2	CASSHAGVGLLGELFF	TGTGCCAGCAGCCATGCGGGAGTGGGGCTATTGGGGGAGCTGTTTTTT